This is a list of T cell receptor beta chains from one sample in a study of control samples from healthy donors and cancer patients. Generated by immunoSEQ multiplex PCR, the TCRdb table keeps only in-frame clones and is missing some. The sample contains 130,000 or so clones, 70% to 90% of which appear only once. Sample: blood. The source is a man aged 50-60 years in good health. The CDR3 runs from the conserved cysteine through the conserved F or W. D genes are given only for firm matches. Clone size is given for some rows only: seen once, a few or many times, or a class if the clone is expanded.

d_call | clone_size | j_call | v_call | cdr3_nt | cdr3_aa
NA | NA | TRBJ2-3 | TRBV24-1 | TGTGCCACCAGTGATTTGCTACTATATACGCAGTATTTT | CATSDLLLYTQYF
NA | NA | TRBJ1-5 | TRBV19 | TGTGCCAGTAGCGACACAGGGTCCCAGCATTTT | CASSDTGSQHF
TRBD1 | NA | TRBJ2-5 | TRBV19 | TGTGCCAGTAGTAAGGACAGGGGATCACCGGGAGTGTCCCAGTACTTC | CASSKDRGSPGVSQYF
NA | NA | TRBJ2-7 | TRBV19 | TGTGCCAGTAGTATTGGCAGGGCTGAAGAGCAGTACTTC | CASSIGRAEEQYF
TRBD2 | NA | TRBJ2-3 | TRBV25-1 | TGTGCCAGCACCCCGACTAGCGGGATGAGCACAGATACGCAGTATTTT | CASTPTSGMSTDTQYF
NA | NA | TRBJ1-3 | TRBV3-1/TRBV3-2 | TGTGCCAGCAGCCAAGGGACTAGCTCTGGAAACACCATATATTTT | CASSQGTSSGNTIYF
NA | NA | TRBJ2-5 | TRBV11-1 | TGTGCCAGCAGTAGAGAAGACCAAGAGACCCAGTACTTC | CASSREDQETQYF
TRBD1 | few | TRBJ2-7 | TRBV5-1 | TGCGCCAGCAGCTTGTCGACAGGGGGCATCTACGAGCAGTACTTC | CASSLSTGGIYEQYF
NA | NA | TRBJ2-4 | TRBV28 | TGTGCCAGCAGTTGGGGGGTAGCCAAAAACATTCAGTACTTC | CASSWGVAKNIQYF
NA | NA | TRBJ2-5 | TRBV20-1 | TGCAGTGCTAGTTTAGAGACCCAGTACTTC | CSASLETQYF
TRBD2 | NA | TRBJ2-3 | TRBV14 | TGTGCCAGCAGCCAAGTAGCATGGCGGGGGGGCCCGAATACGCAGTATTTT | CASSQVAWRGGPNTQYF
NA | NA | TRBJ1-4 | TRBV11-2 | TGTGCCAGCAGCTTAGGCAGGGTTTTTTACGAAAAACTGTTTTTT | CASSLGRVFYEKLFF
NA | once | TRBJ2-5 | TRBV5-4 | TGTGCCAGCAGCGCGGTGGGTCCGGCGGAGACCCAGTACTTC | CASSAVGPAETQYF
NA | NA | TRBJ1-6 | TRBV10-3 | TGTGCCATCAGTGAGTCGGAAGACTTGAGGGGATCCCTCCACTTT | CAISESEDLRGSLHF
NA | NA | TRBJ1-5 | TRBV21-1 | TGTGCCAGCAGCGCGGGACAGGGCTTTAGCAATCAGCCCCAGCATTTT | CASSAGQGFSNQPQHF
TRBD1 | NA | TRBJ1-5 | TRBV5-6 | TGTGCCAGCCAGCAGCTTGGGGGGGGACAGAGGGATCAGCCCCAGCATTTT | CASQQLGGGQRDQPQHF
NA | once | TRBJ2-3 | TRBV24-1 | TGTGCCACCAGTGATTTTAGGACCGCGAACACAGATACGCAGTATTTT | CATSDFRTANTDTQYF
TRBD1 | NA | TRBJ1-2 | TRBV10-3 | TGTGCCATCAGAGCCAACAAGACAGGGGCGGGAGGCTACACCTTC | CAIRANKTGAGGYTF
TRBD1 | NA | TRBJ1-3 | TRBV7-9 | TGTGCCAGCAGCTTAGACAGGGGGATGGATTGGGGAAACACCATATATTTT | CASSLDRGMDWGNTIYF
TRBD2 | NA | TRBJ2-5 | TRBV7-9 | TGTGCCAGCAGTAGCGGGACTAGCGGGGGGGCGGTGGAGACCCAGTACTTC | CASSSGTSGGAVETQYF
NA | NA | TRBJ1-2 | TRBV28 | TGTGCCAGCAGTTTTGGCGGATCTAACTATGGCTACACCTTC | CASSFGGSNYGYTF
NA | NA | TRBJ2-7 | TRBV5-1 | TGCGCCAGCAGCTTGGCTGTAGGGAACGAGCAGTACTTC | CASSLAVGNEQYF
TRBD1 | NA | TRBJ1-1 | TRBV19 | TGTGCCAGTAGAGGGCAGGGGGCTAAGACTGAAGCTTTCTTT | CASRGQGAKTEAFF
TRBD2 | few | TRBJ2-3 | TRBV28 | TGTGCCAGCATTAAGCGGGGGGCGGTAGATACGCAGTATTTT | CASIKRGAVDTQYF
NA | NA | TRBJ1-1 | TRBV28 | TGTGCCAGCAGCCGAGGAGGGGTCGTGATCACTGAAGCTTTCTTT | CASSRGGVVITEAFF
NA | NA | TRBJ2-5 | TRBV5-1 | TGCGCCAGCAGCTTGGTAAGGGGGATACAAGAGACCCAGTACTTC | CASSLVRGIQETQYF
TRBD1 | NA | TRBJ1-2 | TRBV23-1 | TGCGCCAGCAGGGGGGACAGGGGGCAGGGGAGTGGCTACACCTTC | CASRGDRGQGSGYTF
NA | NA | TRBJ1-2 | TRBV28 | TGTGCCAGCAGTTTGTCTGGGGATGGCTACACCTTC | CASSLSGDGYTF
NA | NA | TRBJ2-7 | TRBV11-2 | TGTGCCAGCAGCTTAGGTCGGGTCGGGTACGAGCAGTACTTC | CASSLGRVGYEQYF
NA | NA | TRBJ2-7 | TRBV30 | TGTGCCTGGAACATCGGGGCGGGGGCCGCCTACGAGCAGTACTTC | CAWNIGAGAAYEQYF
TRBD2 | NA | TRBJ2-2 | TRBV7-3 | TGTGCCAGCAGCTTAGCGCCTAGCGGGCAAAACACCGGGGAGCTGTTTTTT | CASSLAPSGQNTGELFF